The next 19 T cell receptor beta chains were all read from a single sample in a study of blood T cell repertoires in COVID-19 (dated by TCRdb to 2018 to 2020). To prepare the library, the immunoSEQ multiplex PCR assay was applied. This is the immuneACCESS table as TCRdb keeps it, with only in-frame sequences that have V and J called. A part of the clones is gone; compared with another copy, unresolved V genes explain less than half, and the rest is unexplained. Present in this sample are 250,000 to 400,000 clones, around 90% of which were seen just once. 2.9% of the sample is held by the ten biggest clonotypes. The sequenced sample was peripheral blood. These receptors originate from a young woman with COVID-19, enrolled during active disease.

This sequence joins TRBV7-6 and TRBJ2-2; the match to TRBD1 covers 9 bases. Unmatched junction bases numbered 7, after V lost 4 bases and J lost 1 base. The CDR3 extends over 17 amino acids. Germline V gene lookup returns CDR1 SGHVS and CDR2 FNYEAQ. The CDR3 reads CASSSSTGGGNTGELFF. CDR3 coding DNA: TGTGCCAGCAGCTCTTCGACAGGGGGTGGGAACACCGGGGAGCTGTTTTTT.

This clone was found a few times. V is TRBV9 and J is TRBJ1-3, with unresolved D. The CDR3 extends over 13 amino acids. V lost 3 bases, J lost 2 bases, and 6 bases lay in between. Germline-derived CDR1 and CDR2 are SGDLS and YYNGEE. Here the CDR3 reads CASSAFPGNTIYF. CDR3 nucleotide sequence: TGTGCCAGCAGCGCGTTCCCTGGAAACACCATATATTTT.

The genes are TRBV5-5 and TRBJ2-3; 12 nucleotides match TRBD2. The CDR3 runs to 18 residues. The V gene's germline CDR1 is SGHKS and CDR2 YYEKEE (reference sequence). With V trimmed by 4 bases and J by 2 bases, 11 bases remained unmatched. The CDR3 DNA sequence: TGTGCCAGCAGCCTGGGGACTAGCGGGCTTGTCTACACAGATACGCAGTATTTT. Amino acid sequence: CASSLGTSGLVYTDTQYF.

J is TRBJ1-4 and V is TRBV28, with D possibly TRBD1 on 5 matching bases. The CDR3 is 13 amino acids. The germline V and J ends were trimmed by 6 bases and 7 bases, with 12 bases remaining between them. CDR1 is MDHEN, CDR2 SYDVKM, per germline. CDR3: CASSPRQTEKLFF. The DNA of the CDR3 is TGTGCCAGCAGCCCTAGACAGACTGAAAAACTGTTTTTT.

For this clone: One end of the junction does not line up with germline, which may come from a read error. CDR3 bases: TGCAGCGTTGATCCGCACATCTTT. This sequence encodes CSVDPHIF. The rearrangement links TRBV29-1 to TRBJ1-1; D unclear. CDR3 size: 8 residues. CDR1 and CDR2 (germline): SQVTM, ANQGSEA.

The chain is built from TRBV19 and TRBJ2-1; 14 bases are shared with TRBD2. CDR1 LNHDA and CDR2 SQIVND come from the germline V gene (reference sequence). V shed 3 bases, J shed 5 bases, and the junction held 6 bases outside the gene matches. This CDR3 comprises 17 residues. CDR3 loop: CASSIYPGLAGDNEQFF. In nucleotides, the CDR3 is TGTGCCAGTAGTATTTACCCGGGACTAGCGGGAGACAATGAGCAGTTCTTC.

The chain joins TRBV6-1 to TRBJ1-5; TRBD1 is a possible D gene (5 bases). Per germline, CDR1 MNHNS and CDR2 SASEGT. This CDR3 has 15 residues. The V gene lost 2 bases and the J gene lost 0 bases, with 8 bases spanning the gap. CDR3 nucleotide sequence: TGTGCCAGCAGTGAACGACAGATTAGCAATCAGCCCCAGCATTTT. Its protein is CASSERQISNQPQHF.

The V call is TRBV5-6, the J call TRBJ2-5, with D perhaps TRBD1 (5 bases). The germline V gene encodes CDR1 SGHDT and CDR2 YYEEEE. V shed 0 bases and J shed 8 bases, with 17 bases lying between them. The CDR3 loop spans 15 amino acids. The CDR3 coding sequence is TGTGCCAGCAGCTTGGAGGGGCGGTCGGGCACCACCCAGTACTTC. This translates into CASSLEGRSGTTQYF.

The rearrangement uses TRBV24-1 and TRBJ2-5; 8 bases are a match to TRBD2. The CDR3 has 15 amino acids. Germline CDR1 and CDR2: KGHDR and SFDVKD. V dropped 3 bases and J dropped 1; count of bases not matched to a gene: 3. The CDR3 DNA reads TGTGCCACCAGTGATACTAGCGGTCTCCAAGAGACCCAGTACTTC. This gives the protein CATSDTSGLQETQYF.

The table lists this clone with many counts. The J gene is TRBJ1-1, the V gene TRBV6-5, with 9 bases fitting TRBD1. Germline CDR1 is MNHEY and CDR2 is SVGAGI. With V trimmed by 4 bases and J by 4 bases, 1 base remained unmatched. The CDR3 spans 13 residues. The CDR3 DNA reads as TGTGCCAGCAGTTTGGACAGGGGCACTGAAGCTTTCTTT. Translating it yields CASSLDRGTEAFF.

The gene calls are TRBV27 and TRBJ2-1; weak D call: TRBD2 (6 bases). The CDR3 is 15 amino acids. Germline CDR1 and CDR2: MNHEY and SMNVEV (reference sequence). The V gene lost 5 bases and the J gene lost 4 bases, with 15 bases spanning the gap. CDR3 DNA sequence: TGTGCCAGCAGTCTACGACTAGACCCTTACAATGAGCAGTTCTTC. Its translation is CASSLRLDPYNEQFF.

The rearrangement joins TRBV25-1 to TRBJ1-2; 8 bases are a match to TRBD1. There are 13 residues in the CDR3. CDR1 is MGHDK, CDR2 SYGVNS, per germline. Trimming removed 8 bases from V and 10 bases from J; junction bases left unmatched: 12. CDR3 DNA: TGTGCCAGCGTACCAGGGGGCACGCTAGACTACACCTTC. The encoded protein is CASVPGGTLDYTF.

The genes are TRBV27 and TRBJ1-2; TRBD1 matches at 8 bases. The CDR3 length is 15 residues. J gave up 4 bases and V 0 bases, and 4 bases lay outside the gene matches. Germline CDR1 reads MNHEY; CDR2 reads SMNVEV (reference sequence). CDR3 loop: CASSLSGTGGYGYTF. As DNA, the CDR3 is TGTGCCAGCAGTTTATCCGGGACAGGAGGCTATGGCTACACCTTC.

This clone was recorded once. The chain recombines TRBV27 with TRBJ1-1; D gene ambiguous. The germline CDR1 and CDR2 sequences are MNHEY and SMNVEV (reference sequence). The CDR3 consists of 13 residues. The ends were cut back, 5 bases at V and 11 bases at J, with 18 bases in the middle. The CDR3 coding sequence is TGTGCCAGCAGTGCGCCGGTGAGCCGGGAGGCTTTCTTT. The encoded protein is CASSAPVSREAFF.

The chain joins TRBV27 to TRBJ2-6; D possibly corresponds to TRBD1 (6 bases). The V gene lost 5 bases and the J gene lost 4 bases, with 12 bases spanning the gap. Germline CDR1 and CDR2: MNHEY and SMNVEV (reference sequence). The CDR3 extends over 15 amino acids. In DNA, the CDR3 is TGTGCCAGCAGTCCCCAGGGGCGAGGGGCCAACGTCCTGACTTTC. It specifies CASSPQGRGANVLTF.

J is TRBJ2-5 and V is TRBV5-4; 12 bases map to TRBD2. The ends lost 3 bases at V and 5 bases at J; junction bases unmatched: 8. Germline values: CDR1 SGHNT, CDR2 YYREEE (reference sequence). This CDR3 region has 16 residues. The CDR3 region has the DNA TGTGCCAGCAGCTCCAGACTAGCGGGAGTAATGGAGACCCAGTACTTC. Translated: CASSSRLAGVMETQYF.

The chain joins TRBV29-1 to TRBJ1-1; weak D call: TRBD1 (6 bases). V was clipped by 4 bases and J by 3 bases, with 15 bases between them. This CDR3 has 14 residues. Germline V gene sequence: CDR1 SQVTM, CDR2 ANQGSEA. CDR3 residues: CSVVTGGRYTEAFF. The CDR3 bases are TGCAGCGTTGTCACGGGGGGCAGATACACTGAAGCTTTCTTT.

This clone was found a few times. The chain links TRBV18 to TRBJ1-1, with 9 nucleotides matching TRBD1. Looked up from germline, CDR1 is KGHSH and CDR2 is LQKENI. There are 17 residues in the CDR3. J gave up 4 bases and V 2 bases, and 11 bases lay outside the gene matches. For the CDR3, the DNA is TGTGCCAGCTCACCATTCCCTCTAACAGGGGGCAGCACTGAAGCTTTCTTT. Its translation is CASSPFPLTGGSTEAFF.

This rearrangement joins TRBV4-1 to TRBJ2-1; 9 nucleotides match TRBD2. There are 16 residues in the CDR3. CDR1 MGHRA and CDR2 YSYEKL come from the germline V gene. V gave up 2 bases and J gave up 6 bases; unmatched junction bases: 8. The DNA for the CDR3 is TGCGCCAGCAGCCAACTCGGCGGGAGGGCCCGCAATGAGCAGTTCTTC. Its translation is CASSQLGGRARNEQFF.